Given below is one T cell receptor (beta chain) in context. Its antigen is unknown. Data came from immunoSEQ multiplex PCR; TCRdb stores just in-frame clones and leaves some out. This table has a few million clones, roughly nine tenths appearing once. The sample comes from a study of shared clonotypes between healthy human individuals. Nashville, Tennessee was home to all donors, who were Caucasian adults. Trimming took 5 bases from V and 0 from J; bases not matched to a gene: 2. Germline V lookup: CDR1 SEHNR, CDR2 FQNEAQ (reference sequence). The CDR3 spans 15 residues. The study's findings and limits: Some naive CD4 clonotypes, around 5%, turned up in common across several donors.

The chain links TRBV7-9 to TRBJ2-2, with 8 nucleotides matching TRBD2. Sequencing was carried out using naive CD4+ T cells sorted from blood. Subset described: CD45RA+ positively selected. This sequence originates from a man aged 18 to 30 in good health. In DNA form, the CDR3 reads TGTGCCAGCAGCCGCGGGGGGTCGAACACCGGGGAGCTGTTTTTT. Encoded protein: CASSRGGSNTGELFF.